This TCR beta chain emerged from a study of blood T cell repertoires in COVID-19. The protocol was immunoSEQ multiplex PCR, while the TCRdb copy is restricted to in-frame clones and leaves out a portion. The table has 270,000 or so clones, around 89% seen once. The germline V gene has CDR1 LNHDA and CDR2 SQIVND (reference sequence). V was trimmed by 4 bases and J by 6 bases, leaving 13 bases between them. The length of the CDR3 is 14 residues. This chain uses TRBV19 with TRBJ2-1, with a weak D call TRBD2 (6 bases). The receptor comes from a woman aged 25 to 39 with acute COVID-19. Sequencing used PBMCs or T cells enriched from blood (not recorded which). CDR3 protein: CASSTQPSANEQFF. In DNA, the CDR3 is TGTGCCAGTAGTACCCAACCTAGCGCCAATGAGCAGTTCTTC.